A single count supports the clone carrying this T cell receptor beta chain. Germline V lookup: CDR1 SGHRS, CDR2 YFSETQ. With 1 base removed from V and 1 base from J, the gap between germline ends came to 14 bases. The CDR3 loop spans 16 amino acids. This specimen belongs to a study of blood T cell repertoires in COVID-19. Looking at the study overall: Specimens from acute and convalescent COVID-19 originated in the United States, Italy and Spain.

The cohort comprised adults aged roughly 18 to 95 years residing in about two dozen US areas. Source study methods: Reference gene primer amplification in the assay estimated nucleated cell counts. The table came from immunoSEQ multiplex PCR; TCRdb's copy has only in-frame clones and leaves some out. D and trimming were read from the DNA, whereas the V and J calls and clone size are those reported in that table. The top ten hold 1.2% of the sample, which has 140,000 to 150,000 clones, 88% seen once. The TCR sequence derives from a woman in her twenties or thirties with acute COVID-19. What was sequenced was PBMCs or T cells enriched from blood (not recorded which). The chain uses TRBV5-1 and TRBJ1-2; possible D gene TRBD1, 6 bases. Here the CDR3 DNA reads TGCGCCAGCAGCTTGACCCCGACAGGTAGTAACTATGGCTACACCTTC. Protein sequence: CASSLTPTGSNYGYTF.